This is a list of T cell receptor beta chains from one sample in a study of T-cell memory formation after mild COVID-19. TCRdb re-analysed the 5' RACE reads in MiXCR, keeping a single row per CDR3 protein. The sample includes 300,000 to 400,000 distinct CDR3 sequences, roughly 13% of them seen just once. The sequencing input was PBMCs or a T cell subset sorted from them (not recorded which). These receptors came from a man aged 18-30 years who had mild COVID-19 (a few samples of this study predate the infection). Cell type and time point are not known. Each CDR3 is given with its conserved first and last residue. A D gene is named only where the DNA matches it firmly. Only part of the rows carry a size: once, few, many, or a class if the clone is expanded.

d_call	v_call	clone_size	j_call	cdr3_nt	cdr3_aa
.	TRBV4-3	few	TRBJ2-5	TGCGCCAGCAGCCAAGATTGGGGTAGCAGAGAGACCCAGTACTTC	CASSQDWGSRETQYF
.	TRBV19	once	TRBJ1-4	TGTGCCAGTAGTATGTCGGGACTCCGACTGTTTTTT	CASSMSGLRLFF
TRBD2	TRBV5-1	few	TRBJ2-2	TGCGCCAGCAGCCCCCCGGGACTAGCGGAGACCGGGGAGCTGTTTTTT	CASSPPGLAETGELFF
.	TRBV2	.	TRBJ1-4	TGTGCCGGGGGGCGAACTAATGAAAAACTGTTTTTT	CAGGRTNEKLFF
.	TRBV19	.	TRBJ1-1	TGTGCCAGTACTGAGCTATCGGGGACTGAAGCTTTCTTT	CASTELSGTEAFF
TRBD1	TRBV7-2	.	TRBJ2-5	TGTGCCAGCAGCTTATCCGGGACAGGGATGTTTGAGACCCAGTACTTC	CASSLSGTGMFETQYF
TRBD1	TRBV7-2	.	TRBJ1-2	TGTGCCAGCAGCGCCCGACAGGGGGATGGCTACACCTTC	CASSARQGDGYTF
.	TRBV10-2	many	TRBJ1-4	TGCGCCAGCAGTGCGGTAGGAGGGCGAGGAGGGGAAAAACTGTTTTTT	CASSAVGGRGGEKLFF
.	TRBV5-1	few	TRBJ2-7	TGCGCCAGCAGCTTGGGCTCGACCTACGAGCAGTACTTC	CASSLGSTYEQYF
.	TRBV5-6	few	TRBJ2-3	TGTGCCAGCAGCTTGTGGGGACGGAGATTAGGCGAAGATACGCAGTATTTT	CASSLWGRRLGEDTQYF
.	TRBV12-3/TRBV12-4	many	TRBJ2-7	TGTGCCAGCAGTAGACAGAGCTACGAGCAGTACTTC	CASSRQSYEQYF
TRBD1	TRBV12-3/TRBV12-4	.	TRBJ1-6	TGTGCCAGCAGCCTCAGGACAGGGACATTCCAAGACTCCTATAATTCACCCCTCCACTTT	CASSLRTGTFQDSYNSPLHF
.	TRBV12-3/TRBV12-4	few	TRBJ2-7	TGTGCCAGCAGTTCACAGTACTACGCCTACGAGCAGTACTTC	CASSSQYYAYEQYF
.	TRBV4-1	few	TRBJ2-2	TGCGCCAGCAGCCGACTGACAGGGACTCCCACCGGGGAGCTGTTTTTT	CASSRLTGTPTGELFF
TRBD1	TRBV7-2	.	TRBJ1-6	TGTGCCAGCAGGGCAGACAGGGGCGGTTCACCCCTCCACTTT	CASRADRGGSPLHF
TRBD1	TRBV4-1	.	TRBJ2-6	TGCGCCAGCAGCCACCCGGCAGGGGGCTTTGGGGCCAACGTCCTGACTTTC	CASSHPAGGFGANVLTF
.	TRBV5-1	few	TRBJ2-3	TGCGCCAGCAGCTTAGGGGATCAAGATACGCAGTATTTT	CASSLGDQDTQYF
.	TRBV20-1	.	TRBJ1-2	TGCAGTGCCAGGAGTGGCGGCTACACCTTC	CSARSGGYTF
.	TRBV7-6	few	TRBJ1-6	TGTGCCAGCAGCTTAGAGACGGGCGGAAGCTCCTATAATTCACCCCTCCACTTT	CASSLETGGSSYNSPLHF
.	TRBV20-1	.	TRBJ1-4	TGCAGTGCTGTTGGGCAATTCGAAAAACTGTTTTTT	CSAVGQFEKLFF
TRBD2	TRBV6-5	.	TRBJ2-5	TGTGCCAGCAGTTACTTAACTAGCGGGGGCCAAGAGACCCAGTACTTC	CASSYLTSGGQETQYF
.	TRBV6-5	few	TRBJ2-1	TGTGCCAGCAGTTACTCGCAGGGGCGAACCGATGAGCAGTTCTTC	CASSYSQGRTDEQFF
.	TRBV10-3	few	TRBJ2-3	TGTGCCATCAGTGACGTACAGGGTTTCTCAGATACGCAGTATTTT	CAISDVQGFSDTQYF
TRBD1	TRBV6-4	many	TRBJ1-1	TGTGCCAGCAGGGCCAGGGGGGACACTGAAGCTTTCTTT	CASRARGDTEAFF
TRBD1	TRBV5-4	few	TRBJ2-1	TGTGCCAGCAGCCCCCGGACAGGGTTGAATGAGCAGTTCTTC	CASSPRTGLNEQFF
TRBD2	TRBV4-3	few	TRBJ2-3	TGCGCCAGCAGTCAAGGTGGAGCGGGGGGTTCGGATACGCAGTATTTT	CASSQGGAGGSDTQYF
TRBD1	TRBV6-5	many	TRBJ1-2	TGTGCCAGCAGTTCGGACAGGGAGGGCTATGGCTACACCTTC	CASSSDREGYGYTF
.	TRBV28	.	TRBJ2-3	TGTGCCAGCAGGATAATAGGGGATACGCAGTATTTT	CASRIIGDTQYF
.	TRBV24-1	.	TRBJ2-1	TGTGCCACCAGTGAGGCAGGGCCGGGGTACAATGAGCAGTTCTTC	CATSEAGPGYNEQFF
.	TRBV12-3/TRBV12-4	few	TRBJ1-1	TGTGCCAGCAGTTTGGAGGGTATTACTGAAGCTTTCTTT	CASSLEGITEAFF
TRBD2	TRBV27	few	TRBJ2-7	TGTGCCAGCAGTTTAAAGCGGGGTACCTACGAGCAGTACTTC	CASSLKRGTYEQYF
.	TRBV5-1	many	TRBJ2-7	TGCGCCAGCAGCTTGGGGGGGCACGGGGCCTACGAGCAGTACTTC	CASSLGGHGAYEQYF
.	TRBV7-2	many	TRBJ2-3	TGTGCCAGCAGCTTAACGTTCGGGGGCGATACGCAGTATTTT	CASSLTFGGDTQYF
.	TRBV6-2/TRBV6-3	.	TRBJ2-4	TGTGCCAGCAGTTACTATTGGGGAAACATTCAGTACTTC	CASSYYWGNIQYF
.	TRBV28	few	TRBJ1-5	TGTGCCAGCGCCCCGAGGTTGGTATGGATGAGCAATCAGCCCCAGCATTTT	CASAPRLVWMSNQPQHF
.	TRBV7-2	few	TRBJ2-3	TGTGCCAGCAGCTTATCGGACCCCAGAGATACGCAGTATTTT	CASSLSDPRDTQYF
.	TRBV6-2/TRBV6-3	.	TRBJ2-3	TGTGCCAGCAGCGGCTGGCCGGGTTTAGATACGCAGTATTTT	CASSGWPGLDTQYF
.	TRBV24-1	few	TRBJ1-2	TGTGCCACCAGTGATTTGGGGCAGGGCGACTATGGCTACACCTTC	CATSDLGQGDYGYTF
.	TRBV12-3/TRBV12-4	few	TRBJ2-3	TGTGCCAGCAGGGAACTGGGGAACACAGATACGCAGTATTTT	CASRELGNTDTQYF
.	TRBV6-2/TRBV6-3	.	TRBJ2-5	TGTGCCAGCACGTCCCGTCACCAAGGACGAGAGACCCAGTACTTC	CASTSRHQGRETQYF
TRBD1	TRBV12-3/TRBV12-4	.	TRBJ1-1	TGTGCCAGCAGCCGCGGACAGGGAGCTTTCTTT	CASSRGQGAFF
.	TRBV7-2	few	TRBJ2-2	TGTGCCAGCAGGGAGGTGAACACCGGGGAGCTGTTTTTT	CASREVNTGELFF
.	TRBV7-2	few	TRBJ2-3	TGTGCCAGCAGCTTAAACTCCATGAGAGATACGCAGTATTTT	CASSLNSMRDTQYF
.	TRBV5-1	few	TRBJ1-1	TGCGCCAGCAGCTTGCAGGGGATGGAAACTGAAGCTTTCTTT	CASSLQGMETEAFF
.	TRBV25-1	.	TRBJ2-6	TGTGCCAGCAGTGATAAGCGGACGGCAGGGGCCAACGTCCTGACTTTC	CASSDKRTAGANVLTF
TRBD1	TRBV4-3	many	TRBJ1-1	TGCGCCAGCAGCCAACAGGGGGGGGACACTGAAGCTTTCTTT	CASSQQGGDTEAFF
TRBD2	TRBV7-2	.	TRBJ2-3	TGTGCCAGCAGCTTAACCCCGGGGGGGCCACCAGATACGCAGTATTTT	CASSLTPGGPPDTQYF
.	TRBV9	many	TRBJ1-2	TGTGCCAGCAGCCAGGGTGGAAGGACCTATGGCTACACCTTC	CASSQGGRTYGYTF
.	TRBV7-3	few	TRBJ2-3	TGTGCCAGCAGCACACGCACAGGTGGCTACACAGATACGCAGTATTTT	CASSTRTGGYTDTQYF
TRBD1	TRBV12-3/TRBV12-4	.	TRBJ2-7	TGTGCCAGCAGTTTGTACCGGGACAGGGGGGACGAGCAGTACTTC	CASSLYRDRGDEQYF
.	TRBV4-3	.	TRBJ1-4	TGCGCCAGCAGCCAGCCGAAGGGATCAGAAAAACTGTTTTTT	CASSQPKGSEKLFF
.	TRBV6-2/TRBV6-3	.	TRBJ2-6	TGTGCCAGCAGAGAACAGGGCTCTGGGGCCAACGTCCTGACTTTC	CASREQGSGANVLTF
.	TRBV11-2	.	TRBJ2-6	TGTGCCAGCAGCCACCAGGTTGTTTCAGGCTCTGGGGCCAACGTCCTGACTTTC	CASSHQVVSGSGANVLTF
.	TRBV12-3/TRBV12-4	.	TRBJ1-5	TGTGCCAGCAGTTTGGGCCTCAATCAGCCCAAGCATTTT	CASSLGLNQPKHF
.	TRBV6-6	.	TRBJ2-1	TGTGCCACCAGGGACTTAAACTACAATGAGCAGTTCTTC	CATRDLNYNEQFF
.	TRBV18	many	TRBJ1-5	TGTGCCAGCAGTCCAAGAAGGGGCAATCAGCCCCAGCATTTT	CASSPRRGNQPQHF
.	TRBV4-1	.	TRBJ2-6	TGCGCCAGCAGCGGACGGAGCTCTGGGGCCAACGTCCTGACTTTC	CASSGRSSGANVLTF
.	TRBV4-1	.	TRBJ1-1	TGCGCCAGCAGGCCGTTGGGGGCTAGCACTGAAGCTTTCTTT	CASRPLGASTEAFF